Detailed here is one T cell receptor beta chain. Its antigen is currently unknown. This table comes from immunoSEQ multiplex PCR, and its TCRdb copy is limited to in-frame clones, with some not included. The data show 45,000 to 60,000 clones, just over 90% seen once. These data belong to a study of early stage breast cancer tumors. Turning to the study itself: Average read coverage per sample was roughly 9.7-fold.

Looked up from germline, CDR1 is MDHEN and CDR2 is SYDVKM. CDR3 length: 15 residues. J gave up 4 bases and V 5 bases, and 7 bases lay outside the gene matches. Study-wide results and caveats: Tumors had approximately 2.5-fold higher T cell density than normal breast. Enriched TCRB sequences shared across patients were mostly commonly generated sequences. Blood repertoires resembled normal breast more than tumor.

The sample consisted of blood. The clonotype comes from a person aged 70 to 80 with breast cancer. The genes are TRBV28 and TRBJ2-2; 7 positions match TRBD1. The CDR3 DNA reads TGTGCCAGCAGTCCCCCAACAGGGGTCACCGGGGAGCTGTTTTTT. Protein: CASSPPTGVTGELFF.